This is a list of T cell receptor beta chains from one sample in a study of blood T cell repertoires in COVID-19. Sequencing was performed with immunoSEQ multiplex PCR; in TCRdb, only in-frame clones are kept and a portion is missing. This table has about 110,000 clones, more than 80% appearing once. The sequenced sample consisted of peripheral blood. These receptors all come from an older woman with acute or convalescent COVID-19. CDR3s include the opening cysteine and the closing phenylalanine or tryptophan. The order of the fields is J gene, V gene, D gene, clone size, CDR3 protein, CDR3 DNA. The D gene is left open where the match is weak. Expanded clones get a size class; other rows say once, few or many, or leave the size out.

j_call: TRBJ1-1
v_call: TRBV6-1
d_call: TRBD1
clone_size: NA
cdr3_aa: CASSGLQGYMNTEAFF
cdr3_nt: TGTGCCAGCAGTGGACTACAGGGGTACATGAACACTGAAGCTTTCTTT

j_call: TRBJ2-4
v_call: TRBV23-1
d_call: TRBD2
clone_size: NA
cdr3_aa: CANRRGADIQYF
cdr3_nt: TGCGCCAATCGGCGGGGGGCGGACATTCAGTACTTC

j_call: TRBJ1-1
v_call: TRBV25-1
d_call: NA
clone_size: NA
cdr3_aa: CASSESGKAAEAFF
cdr3_nt: TGTGCCAGCAGTGAATCGGGGAAAGCGGCTGAAGCTTTCTTT

j_call: TRBJ1-5
v_call: TRBV7-9
d_call: NA
clone_size: NA
cdr3_aa: CASSFSSVHTRSNQPQHF
cdr3_nt: TGTGCCAGCAGCTTTTCCAGCGTCCACACTCGGAGCAATCAGCCCCAGCATTTT

j_call: TRBJ1-5
v_call: TRBV5-1
d_call: TRBD1
clone_size: once
cdr3_aa: CASSLDGQGGQPQHF
cdr3_nt: TGCGCCAGCAGCTTGGATGGACAGGGCGGTCAGCCCCAGCATTTT

j_call: TRBJ1-5
v_call: TRBV2
d_call: NA
clone_size: NA
cdr3_aa: CASSEPGDLNQPQHF
cdr3_nt: TGTGCCAGCAGTGAACCCGGGGATCTGAATCAGCCCCAGCATTTT

j_call: TRBJ1-2
v_call: TRBV11-2
d_call: NA
clone_size: NA
cdr3_aa: CASSFTGDSYGYTF
cdr3_nt: TGTGCCAGCAGCTTCACGGGGGACTCCTATGGCTACACCTTC

j_call: TRBJ2-7
v_call: TRBV18
d_call: TRBD1
clone_size: NA
cdr3_aa: CASSPGQGKSSYEQYF
cdr3_nt: TGTGCCAGCTCACCGGGACAGGGGAAAAGCTCCTACGAGCAGTACTTC

j_call: TRBJ1-2
v_call: TRBV9
d_call: TRBD1
clone_size: NA
cdr3_aa: CASSPGTGARGYTF
cdr3_nt: TGTGCCAGCAGCCCAGGGACAGGGGCCAGGGGCTACACCTTC

j_call: TRBJ1-5
v_call: TRBV6-5
d_call: NA
clone_size: NA
cdr3_aa: CASRDSPPPQHF
cdr3_nt: TGTGCCAGCAGAGACAGCCCTCCGCCCCAGCATTTT

j_call: TRBJ1-3
v_call: TRBV18
d_call: NA
clone_size: NA
cdr3_aa: CASSPRSDSSGNTIYF
cdr3_nt: TGTGCCAGCTCACCTCGTTCCGACAGCTCTGGAAACACCATATATTTT

j_call: TRBJ2-7
v_call: TRBV7-2
d_call: NA
clone_size: NA
cdr3_aa: CASREDSLTVEQYF
cdr3_nt: TGTGCCAGCAGGGAGGACAGCCTGACCGTAGAGCAGTACTTC

j_call: TRBJ2-5
v_call: TRBV7-2
d_call: NA
clone_size: NA
cdr3_aa: CASSLSRQETQYF
cdr3_nt: TGTGCCAGCAGCTTGAGCAGGCAAGAGACCCAGTACTTC

j_call: TRBJ1-1
v_call: TRBV20-1
d_call: NA
clone_size: NA
cdr3_aa: CSASQSAGTEAFF
cdr3_nt: TGCAGTGCGAGTCAGTCCGCGGGGACTGAAGCTTTCTTT

j_call: TRBJ1-2
v_call: TRBV6-6
d_call: TRBD1
clone_size: once
cdr3_aa: CASSLQGANYGYTF
cdr3_nt: TGTGCCAGCAGTCTGCAGGGGGCAAACTATGGCTACACCTTC

j_call: TRBJ2-3
v_call: TRBV3-1/TRBV3-2
d_call: NA
clone_size: NA
cdr3_aa: CASSQRLGSLRWTDTQYF
cdr3_nt: TGTGCCAGCAGCCAACGCTTGGGGAGCCTTCGGTGGACAGATACGCAGTATTTT

j_call: TRBJ1-6
v_call: TRBV18
d_call: TRBD1
clone_size: few
cdr3_aa: CASSRDSSYNSPLHF
cdr3_nt: TGTGCCAGCTCACGGGACAGCTCCTATAATTCACCCCTCCACTTT

j_call: TRBJ2-1
v_call: TRBV7-9
d_call: NA
clone_size: NA
cdr3_aa: CASSLQGGLSNEQFF
cdr3_nt: TGTGCCAGCAGCTTACAGGGGGGCTTAAGCAATGAGCAGTTCTTC

j_call: TRBJ1-4
v_call: TRBV2
d_call: TRBD1
clone_size: NA
cdr3_aa: CASSGQGARTNEKLFF
cdr3_nt: TGTGCCAGCAGTGGCCAGGGGGCGCGCACTAATGAAAAACTGTTTTTT

j_call: TRBJ2-3
v_call: TRBV18
d_call: NA
clone_size: NA
cdr3_aa: CASSPPSTTDTQYF
cdr3_nt: TGTGCCAGCTCACCTCCGTCCACAACAGATACGCAGTATTTT

j_call: TRBJ2-3
v_call: TRBV24-1
d_call: NA
clone_size: NA
cdr3_aa: CATSGDSQTQYF
cdr3_nt: TGTGCCACCAGTGGTGACAGCCAAACGCAGTATTTT

j_call: TRBJ1-2
v_call: TRBV15
d_call: NA
clone_size: NA
cdr3_aa: CATSRDPNGGYGYTF
cdr3_nt: TGTGCCACCAGCAGAGACCCTAATGGAGGCTATGGCTACACCTTC

j_call: TRBJ1-3
v_call: TRBV6-5
d_call: NA
clone_size: NA
cdr3_aa: CASVPLTGPGNTIYF
cdr3_nt: TGTGCCAGCGTACCTTTGACAGGTCCCGGAAACACCATATATTTT

j_call: TRBJ2-5
v_call: TRBV10-3
d_call: NA
clone_size: NA
cdr3_aa: CAISEFTGYRKTQYF
cdr3_nt: TGTGCCATCAGTGAGTTTACAGGGTACAGGAAGACCCAGTACTTC

j_call: TRBJ1-2
v_call: TRBV6-1
d_call: TRBD1
clone_size: NA
cdr3_aa: CASSEGDSLYGYTF
cdr3_nt: TGTGCCAGCAGTGAAGGGGACAGCCTCTATGGCTACACCTTC

j_call: TRBJ2-3
v_call: TRBV18
d_call: TRBD2
clone_size: NA
cdr3_aa: CASSAGLAVTTDTQYF
cdr3_nt: TGTGCCAGCTCAGCCGGACTAGCGGTAACCACAGATACGCAGTATTTT

j_call: TRBJ1-5
v_call: TRBV7-2
d_call: TRBD1
clone_size: NA
cdr3_aa: CASSTQTGTNQPQHF
cdr3_nt: TGTGCCAGCAGCACCCAGACAGGGACGAATCAGCCCCAGCATTTT

j_call: TRBJ2-1
v_call: TRBV10-2
d_call: TRBD2
clone_size: NA
cdr3_aa: CASRPETSGAGEQFF
cdr3_nt: TGCGCCAGCAGACCCGAGACTAGCGGGGCGGGTGAGCAGTTCTTC